The present entry profiles one T cell receptor beta chain with its context. The target antigen is unknown. The naive CD8 population came from CD45RO-negative cells selected for CCR7, without terminally differentiated effector memory CD45RA+ cells. Assay: immunoSEQ multiplex PCR; the TCRdb copy retains only in-frame clones and omits some. The sample lists about 2 million clones, about 95% occurring once. The sample originates from a study of shared clonotypes between healthy human individuals. Study results and limitations: Non-shared clonotypes were found to have lower generation probabilities than the clonotypes that were shared by all four of the sorted-subset donors. Owing to a small donor count, the genetic and exposure-history diversity represented was limited. Blood was the only sampled material, and tissue repertoires likely differ. Estimated clonotype richness was generally higher in naive than memory subsets.

Germline V gene data show CDR1 as MDHEN and CDR2 as SYDVKM. This CDR3 spans 14 amino acids. Trimming removed 8 bases from V and 0 bases from J, with 11 bases in between. The gene calls are TRBV28 and TRBJ1-3, with D tentatively TRBD1 (5 bases). The sample comprised naive CD8+ T cells sorted from blood. The sequence was obtained from a man between 18 and 29 years old in good health. CDR3 protein: CASSTELSGNTIYF. The DNA of the CDR3 is TGTGCCAGCTCGACAGAACTCTCTGGAAACACCATATATTTT.